The sequence of this T cell receptor (beta chain) was determined in a study of post-analysis software for immune sequencing data. Study-wide background: Recorded subtypes: relapsing-remitting, secondary progressive, progressive-relapsing; some patients unannotated. Overall study results and limits: The study found TRBV5-6, TRBV5-1 and TRBV20-1 among five TRBV segments more frequent in patients than controls.

Unique molecular identifiers tagged the TCR beta cDNA libraries. MiXCR, applied by TCRdb to the PCR reads, yields one record per CDR3 protein. The sample records a few hundred thousand distinct CDR3 sequences, less than 35% being singletons. As for this clonotype: The target antigen is unknown.

The V end lost 10 bases, the J end lost 9 bases, and 19 bases lay between the germline ends. CDR3 length: 13 amino acids. The germline V gene has CDR1 LNHDA and CDR2 SQIVND (reference sequence). The chain uses TRBV19 and TRBJ2-1, with D possibly being TRBD1 or TRBD2 (5 bases each). The sequenced material came from blood. This receptor was obtained from a girl between 10 and 17 years old with multiple sclerosis. CDR3 amino acids: CATGRAGSAEQFF. The DNA of the CDR3 is TGTGCCACCGGTAGGGCAGGGAGTGCTGAGCAGTTCTTC.